The 13 T cell receptor beta chains presented below share a single source sample, sequenced in a study of human T cells and chemical hapten exposure. Specified time point: pre-sensitization, week 0. Indicated treatment: therapeutic diphenylcyclopropenone sensitization with weekly scalp DPC. TCRdb itself ran the RACE reads through MiXCR, one entry per CDR3 protein. The top ten hold more than 0.95% of the sample, which has some 250,000 distinct CDR3 sequences, 7.5% to 8% seen once. Material: whole blood, obtained in connection with sensitization to the hapten diphenylcyclopropenone (DPC). The source is a man younger than 35 with alopecia areata. Some clones in this sample may be carry-over from other donors' samples.

The chain joins TRBV11-2 to TRBJ2-1; the D gene is possibly TRBD1 (6 bases). The CDR3 spans 12 residues. Germline V CDR1 and CDR2: SGHAT, FQNNGV. Trimming pared 5 bases from V and 15 bases from J, leaving 17 bases between. Here the CDR3 reads CASSGSGHGGFF. The CDR3 DNA reads TGTGCCAGCAGCGGATCGGGACATGGAGGGTTCTTC.

The gene calls are TRBV29-1 and TRBJ2-7; 10 bases fit TRBD1. The CDR3 covers 13 residues. Germline CDR1 SQVTM, CDR2 ANQGSEA. J was trimmed by 3 bases and V by 4 bases; bases with no gene match: 3. CDR3 sequence: CSVGDRGYYEQYF. CDR3 sequence (DNA): TGCAGCGTTGGGGACAGGGGATACTACGAGCAGTACTTC.

The rearrangement joins TRBV28 to TRBJ2-1; a possible D gene is TRBD2 (6 bases). Germline V CDR1 and CDR2: MDHEN, SYDVKM. V was clipped by 7 bases and J by 5 bases, with 18 bases between them. This CDR3 has 15 residues. CDR3: CASTPGTASDNEQFF. CDR3 bases: TGTGCCAGCACCCCCGGGACTGCCTCGGACAATGAGCAGTTCTTC.

At least ten counts were recorded for this clonotype. The V gene is TRBV6-2 or TRBV6-3, the J gene TRBJ2-6, with 7 bases that match TRBD2. This CDR3 spans 21 amino acids. V lost 6 bases and J lost 0; bases outside the gene matches: 20. Germline V gene data show CDR1 as MNHEY and CDR2 as SVGEGT. For the CDR3, the DNA is TGTGCCAGCAGCCCACATCGGCCGGTAGGGAGGGATCCCTCTGGGGCCAACGTCCTGACTTTC. Protein: CASSPHRPVGRDPSGANVLTF.

The table lists this clonotype with many counts. CDR3: CSVRGGQEHGYTF. As DNA, the CDR3 is TGCAGCGTTAGAGGAGGACAGGAACATGGCTACACCTTC. The V gene is TRBV29-1, the J gene TRBJ1-2; 7 positions agree with TRBD1. The V gene's germline CDR1 is SQVTM and CDR2 ANQGSEA. V lost 5 bases and J lost 6; bases outside the gene matches: 9. CDR3 size: 13 residues.

This clonotype was seen repeatedly, ten times or more. The chain combines TRBV18 with TRBJ1-1, with D hard to call. The germline V gene encodes CDR1 KGHSH and CDR2 LQKENI. The V gene lost 4 bases and the J gene lost 2 bases, with 11 bases spanning the gap. CDR3 length: 14 amino acids. The CDR3 sequence: CASSRREANTEAFF. The CDR3 region has the DNA TGTGCCAGCTCACGCCGCGAGGCTAACACTGAAGCTTTCTTT. Full variable domain (rest looked up from reference TRBV18 and TRBJ1-1): NAGVMQNPRHLVRRRGQEARLRCSPMKGHSHVYWYRQLPEEGLKFMVYLQKENIIDESGMPKERFSAEFPKEGPSILRIQQVVRGDSAAYFCASSRREANTEAFFGQGTRLTVV.

This clonotype has only a few counts. The chain has TRBV24-1 and TRBJ2-7, with D possibly being TRBD1 (6 bases). Trimming cost V 0 bases and J 0 bases, with 14 bases left between them. Germline CDR1 reads KGHDR; CDR2 reads SFDVKD. This CDR3 is 17 amino acids long. CDR3 coding DNA: TGTGCCACCAGTGATTTGCTGGGTAGGGACATCTCCTACGAGCAGTACGTC. Translated: CATSDLLGRDISYEQYV.

V usage is TRBV24-1 and J usage is TRBJ2-3; D is tentatively TRBD1 or TRBD2 (5 bases each). The V gene's germline CDR1 is KGHDR and CDR2 SFDVKD. Trimming cost V 10 bases and J 4 bases, with 14 bases left between them. The CDR3 extends over 13 amino acids. The CDR3 DNA is TGTGCCACGTCGGGGCCTCAGGCAGATACGCAGTATTTT. Encoded protein: CATSGPQADTQYF.

This clonotype was found many times. This chain connects TRBV5-1 to TRBJ2-3, with D uncertain. The CDR3 is 13 amino acids. Trimming removed 7 bases at V and 0 bases at J, with 9 bases between. CDR1 and CDR2 from the germline V gene are SGHRS and YFSETQ. CDR3 region: CASFHVSTDTQYF. In DNA, the CDR3 is TGCGCCAGCTTCCACGTGAGCACAGATACGCAGTATTTT.

This clonotype was picked up a small number of times. The chain couples TRBV6-1 to TRBJ2-6, with D unresolved. CDR1 is MNHNS, CDR2 SASEGT, per germline. V lost 5 bases and J 2 bases, leaving 10 bases between the germline ends. This CDR3 comprises 15 residues. CDR3 in amino acids: CASSSVFTGANVLTF. The CDR3 DNA reads TGTGCCAGCAGTTCCGTCTTTACTGGGGCCAACGTCCTGACTTTC.

This chain connects TRBV7-9 to TRBJ2-1, with D possibly TRBD1 on 5 matching bases. From germline, CDR1 is SEHNR and CDR2 FQNEAQ (reference sequence). The V gene lost 3 bases and the J gene lost 7 bases, with 19 bases spanning the gap. The CDR3 loop spans 16 amino acids. The CDR3 loop is CASSLRFGVRANEQFF. For the CDR3, the DNA is TGTGCCAGCAGCTTGAGATTTGGCGTCAGGGCAAATGAGCAGTTCTTC.

This chain joins TRBV10-1 and TRBJ2-7, with D perhaps TRBD2 (5 bases). The V and J ends lost 7 bases and 4 bases respectively, with 14 bases between them. Germline V lookup: CDR1 WNHNN, CDR2 SYGVQD (reference sequence). This CDR3 contains 13 residues. CDR3 sequence reads: CASTRTRGYEQYF. DNA of the CDR3: TGCGCCAGCACCCGGACTCGAGGATACGAGCAGTACTTC.

This clonotype was observed many times. The CDR3 loop reads CASSEIGYTQYF. In nucleotides, the CDR3 is TGTGCCAGCAGTGAGATAGGATATACGCAGTATTTT. This sequence joins TRBV2 and TRBJ2-3; D not resolved. Germline assignment: CDR1 SNHLY and CDR2 FYNNEI. The CDR3 runs 12 residues. V dropped 3 bases and J dropped 7 bases, with 8 bases sitting between them.